The 20 T cell receptor beta chains presented below share a single source sample, sequenced in a study of CD8 T cells in ankylosing spondylitis. Using its own MiXCR run on the 5' RACE reads, TCRdb lists one record per CDR3 protein. The data show 200,000 to 250,000 distinct CDR3 sequences, more than 25% seen once. Material: blood, either unsorted or a sorted T cell fraction (not recorded which). The receptors derive from a male donor with ankylosing spondylitis or in good health (not recorded which).

Ten or more counts support this clonotype. The V and J genes are TRBV21-1 and TRBJ2-7; TRBD2, the D gene given by the table, was not confirmed from the DNA. TRBV21-1 counts as a pseudogene. The CDR3 spans 15 residues. The CDR3 nucleotides are TGTGCCAGCAAGCAAGGGGGGACTACCCACTACGAGCAGTACTTC. Encoded protein: CASKQGGTTHYEQYF.

V is TRBV12-3 or TRBV12-4 and J is TRBJ1-1, with unresolved D. V was clipped by 5 bases and J by 1 base, with 14 bases between them. The CDR3 contains 15 residues. For the CDR3, the DNA is TGTGCCAGCAGTCGAGCGCAGGCAGGGAACACTGAAGCTTTCTTT. Translated, it gives CASSRAQAGNTEAFF.

This clonotype appeared many times. V and J are TRBV12-3 or TRBV12-4 and TRBJ2-2; weak D call: TRBD2 (6 bases). This CDR3 has 16 amino acids. Trimming left V 6 bases short and J 0 bases short, with 14 bases between. The CDR3: CASRSPRLANTGELFF. CDR3 bases: TGTGCCAGCAGATCCCCCCGACTAGCGAACACCGGGGAGCTGTTTTTT.

As DNA, the CDR3 is TGTGCCAGCAGGTTCGACAGGGGGATTAGCAATCAGCCCCAGCATTTT. The encoded protein is CASRFDRGISNQPQHF. The chain combines TRBV12-3 or TRBV12-4 with TRBJ1-5, with 9 nucleotides matching TRBD1. This CDR3 is built from 16 residues. Trimming cost V 6 bases and J 0 bases; bases outside gene matches: 6.

The rearrangement links TRBV7-3 to TRBJ2-2; 14 nucleotides line up with TRBD2. This CDR3 has 18 amino acids. Per germline, CDR1 SGHTA and CDR2 FQGTGA. Unmatched junction bases numbered 9, after V lost 6 bases and J lost 3 bases. CDR3 sequence: CASSPRLGLAGDTGELFF. CDR3 nucleotide sequence: TGTGCCAGCAGTCCCCGTCTGGGACTAGCGGGAGACACCGGGGAGCTGTTTTTT.

This clonotype was found many times. The gene calls are TRBV5-1 and TRBJ2-5; 13 bases map to TRBD2. Unmatched junction bases numbered 4, after V lost 1 base and J lost 4 bases. This CDR3 is 16 amino acids long. Germline V gives CDR1 SGHRS, CDR2 YFSETQ. The CDR3 region has the DNA TGCGCCAGCAGCTTGCGGACTAGCGGGAGCGGAGAGACCCAGTACTTC. Its protein product is CASSLRTSGSGETQYF. Based on the CDR3 plus reference TRBV5-1 and TRBJ2-5, the full variable domain is KAGVTQTPRYLIKTRGQQVTLSCSPISGHRSVSWYQQTPGQGLQFLFEYFSETQRNKGNFPGRFSGRQFSNSRSEMNVSTLELGDSALYLCASSLRTSGSGETQYFGPGTRLLVL.

The chain has TRBV4-1 and TRBJ2-7, with D perhaps being TRBD1 or TRBD2 (5 bases each). This CDR3 has 13 residues. Trimming removed 3 bases from V and 4 bases from J, with 10 bases in between. The germline CDR1 and CDR2 sequences are MGHRA and YSYEKL. In nucleotides, the CDR3 is TGCGCCAGCAGCCACGAGGGGAGATACGAGCAGTACTTC. This sequence encodes CASSHEGRYEQYF.

This clonotype was detected ten times or more. The rearrangement links TRBV5-1 to TRBJ1-4, with D unresolved. The germline V gene has CDR1 SGHRS and CDR2 YFSETQ. Trimming took off 4 bases at V and 0 bases at J, with 10 bases between the two ends. The CDR3 sequence is 15 residues long. The CDR3 nucleotides are TGCGCCAGCAGCCGATACGGTGCAACTAATGAAAAACTGTTTTTT. Translation: CASSRYGATNEKLFF.

This clonotype came up many times. V usage is TRBV12-3 or TRBV12-4 and J usage is TRBJ2-3; TRBD2 matches at 9 bases. The CDR3 is 16 amino acids. The V and J ends lost 7 bases and 4 bases, in that order; junction bases with no gene match: 12. For the CDR3, the DNA is TGTGCCAGCACCCCGGGGCTAGCGGGACTCGCAGATACGCAGTATTTT. Residues: CASTPGLAGLADTQYF.

This clonotype was counted many times. The rearrangement uses TRBV5-1 and TRBJ1-1; possible D gene TRBD1, 6 bases. V was clipped by 2 bases and J by 5 bases, with 13 bases between them. Germline values: CDR1 SGHRS, CDR2 YFSETQ. The CDR3 contains 14 residues. The CDR3 reads CASSFAGAWTEAFF. Here the CDR3 DNA reads TGCGCCAGCAGCTTCGCGGGGGCTTGGACTGAAGCTTTCTTT.

This sequence joins TRBV12-3 or TRBV12-4 and TRBJ2-7; 8 bases agree with TRBD2. Trimming cost V 3 bases and J 1 base; bases outside gene matches: 5. The CDR3 covers 15 residues. The CDR3 DNA reads as TGTGCCAGCAGTTTTGTTGTAGCGGGATCCTACGAGCAGTACTTC. It yields the protein CASSFVVAGSYEQYF.

This clonotype was counted a few times. The chain is built from TRBV6-5 and TRBJ2-2; D possibly corresponds to TRBD2 (6 bases). In germline, CDR1 is MNHEY, CDR2 SVGAGI. The V and J ends lost 6 bases and 8 bases respectively, with 13 bases between them. The CDR3 length is 13 residues. The CDR3 DNA is TGTGCCAGCAGGTCCTCGGGGGAAGGGGAGCTGTTTTTT. This codes for CASRSSGEGELFF.

The sample holds many counts of this clonotype. The CDR3 nucleotides are TGCGCCAGCAGCCAACGGTACACCGGGGAGCTGTTTTTT. This gives the protein CASSQRYTGELFF. The genes are TRBV4-3 and TRBJ2-2; the D is unclear. CDR1 and CDR2 (germline): LGHNA, YSLEER. This CDR3 region has 13 residues. Trimming removed 2 bases from V and 3 bases from J, with 4 bases in between.

There are many counts of this clonotype. The chain has TRBV5-1 and TRBJ2-7; no clear D. This CDR3 spans 15 amino acids. Germline V gene lookup returns CDR1 SGHRS and CDR2 YFSETQ. V was trimmed by 0 bases and J by 2 bases, leaving 12 bases between them. The CDR3 loop reads CASSLGHTAAYEQYF. The CDR3 DNA follows: TGCGCCAGCAGCTTGGGACACACCGCGGCCTACGAGCAGTACTTC.

The chain joins TRBV20-1 to TRBJ2-5; D perhaps matches TRBD2 (5 bases). Germline V lookup: CDR1 DFQATT, CDR2 SNEGSKA (reference sequence). CDR3 length equals 13 residues. V was pared by 1 base and J by 5 bases, with 11 bases between. CDR3 region: CSARVAWRETQYF. The CDR3 bases are TGCAGTGCTAGAGTTGCGTGGAGGGAGACCCAGTACTTC.

This clonotype came up a few times. The rearrangement joins TRBV20-1 to TRBJ2-3; D call uncertain. The V end lost 3 bases, the J end lost 3 bases, and 13 bases lay between the germline ends. Germline CDR1 reads DFQATT; CDR2 reads SNEGSKA (reference sequence). This CDR3 has 14 residues. CDR3 residues: CSASPPLGTDTQYF. The CDR3 DNA reads TGCAGTGCTAGCCCCCCGCTGGGGACAGATACGCAGTATTTT.

This clonotype was observed many times. V gene TRBV2 combines with J gene TRBJ2-4, with TRBD1 matching 8 bases. With 8 bases clipped from V and 0 bases from J, the junction kept 6 bases outside the gene matches. The CDR3 is 15 amino acids. Germline CDR1 and CDR2: SNHLY and FYNNEI. The CDR3: CASGTGGVAKNIQYF. The CDR3 nucleotides read TGTGCCAGCGGGACAGGCGGCGTAGCCAAAAACATTCAGTACTTC.

This clonotype turned up a few times. This chain connects TRBV20-1 to TRBJ2-1; 16 bases are shared with TRBD2. The trim removed 0 bases at V and 9 bases at J, leaving 5 bases unmatched. Looked up from germline, CDR1 is DFQATT and CDR2 is SNEGSKA (reference sequence). This CDR3 is built from 16 residues. Here the CDR3 DNA reads TGCAGTGCTAGAGATCCGGGACTAGCGGGAGGGGGTGAGCAGTTCTTC. Its protein is CSARDPGLAGGGEQFF.

A note on this clonotype: Just one base apart from a much larger clone, this may be a read error. This sequence joins TRBV4-3 and TRBJ2-5; the D is unclear. CDR3 length equals 14 residues. In germline, CDR1 is LGHNA, CDR2 YSLEER. CDR3 sequence (DNA): TGCCCCAGCAGCCAAGACCCAGGTGGAGAGACCCAGTACTTC. It translates to CPSSQDPGGETQYF.

In this sample, this clonotype turned up many times. The chain is built from TRBV18 and TRBJ1-1; a possible D gene is TRBD1 (6 bases). Germline CDR1 is KGHSH and CDR2 is LQKENI. V was cut by 2 bases and J by 1 base, with 8 bases left in between. CDR3 size: 14 residues. CDR3 nucleotide sequence: TGTGCCAGCTCACCAGGACAGTCGAACACTGAAGCTTTCTTT. Encoded protein: CASSPGQSNTEAFF. Looking up the rest from reference TRBV18 and TRBJ1-1 gives the full variable domain: NAGVMQNPRHLVRRRGQEARLRCSPMKGHSHVYWYRQLPEEGLKFMVYLQKENIIDESGMPKERFSAEFPKEGPSILRIQQVVRGDSAAYFCASSPGQSNTEAFFGQGTRLTVV.